This is a list of T cell receptor beta chains from one sample in a study of PD-1 blockade in classical Hodgkin lymphoma. Sequencing was performed with immunoSEQ multiplex PCR; in TCRdb, only in-frame clones are kept and a portion is missing. The table records roughly 48,000 clones, about 89% of them present only once. The sequenced sample was peripheral blood mononuclear cells (PBMCs), obtained before the fourth cycle of nivolumab. The receptors shown here come from a human donor with classical Hodgkin lymphoma. The CDR3 runs from the conserved cysteine through the conserved F or W. The D gene is left open where the match is weak. Only some rows state a clone size, as once, few, many or a class for expanded clones.

D,J,V,size,DNA,CDR3
-,TRBJ2-1,TRBV2,-,TGTGCCAGCAGTTCATCCTCGCCCTACAATGAGCAGTTCTTC,CASSSSSPYNEQFF
TRBD1,TRBJ1-1,TRBV7-8,-,TGTGCCAGCAGCTTACGACAGGGTCGCATGAACACTGAAGCTTTCTTT,CASSLRQGRMNTEAFF
-,TRBJ2-1,TRBV5-4,-,TGTGCCAGCAGCTTGAACGGGGTGAATGAGCAGTTCTTC,CASSLNGVNEQFF
-,TRBJ1-4,TRBV11-2,-,TGTGCCAGCAGCGGTAGGGGAGGAGTAAATGAAAAACTGTTTTTT,CASSGRGGVNEKLFF
TRBD1,TRBJ2-3,TRBV7-7,-,TGTGCCAGCAGCTTAGGGACAGGGCTAGATACGCAGTATTTT,CASSLGTGLDTQYF
-,TRBJ1-4,TRBV29-1,-,TGCAGCGTTGTTGGTGGCACGAATGAAAAACTGTTTTTT,CSVVGGTNEKLFF
-,TRBJ1-6,TRBV18,-,TGTGCCAGCTCACCACCGGGGAGAACGAATTCACCCCTCCACTTT,CASSPPGRTNSPLHF
TRBD2,TRBJ2-3,TRBV19,-,TGTGCCAGTAGTATGGGGACTAGCGGGAGGCCCAGCACAGATACGCAGTATTTT,CASSMGTSGRPSTDTQYF
TRBD1,TRBJ2-1,TRBV6-5,-,TGTGCCAGCAGTTTATGGGGGACAGGGGGCCGCAATGAGCAGTTCTTC,CASSLWGTGGRNEQFF
-,TRBJ2-3,TRBV6-6,-,TGTGCCAGCAGCCCGGAGGGCCCAGATACGCAGTATTTT,CASSPEGPDTQYF
-,TRBJ2-3,TRBV29-1,-,TGCAGCGTTTCTGCAACAGATACGCAGTATTTT,CSVSATDTQYF
-,TRBJ1-5,TRBV18,-,TGTGCCAGCTCACCCGGCGTAGGGAGCAATCAGCCCCAGCATTTT,CASSPGVGSNQPQHF
TRBD1,TRBJ2-7,TRBV15,many,TGTGCCACCAGCAGAGGGACAGGGGCTGCTGGGTACGAGCAGTACTTC,CATSRGTGAAGYEQYF
-,TRBJ1-4,TRBV18,-,TGTGCCAGCTCACCTGTTGAAGGAGCAGAAAAACTGTTTTTT,CASSPVEGAEKLFF
-,TRBJ1-1,TRBV5-8,-,TGTGCCAGCAGCCAAGATCCGAACACTGAAGCTTTCTTT,CASSQDPNTEAFF
TRBD1,TRBJ2-1,TRBV7-3,-,TGTGCCAGCAGCGATACAGGGGAACCCTACAATGAGCAGTTCTTC,CASSDTGEPYNEQFF
-,TRBJ2-2,TRBV6-5,-,TGTGCCAGCAGCTGGAACACCGGGGAGCTGTTTTTT,CASSWNTGELFF
TRBD1,TRBJ1-2,TRBV5-3,once,TGTGCCAGAAGCTTGTGGGGGGACAGGACCCCCAAGTTAGAGGGCTACACCTTC,CARSLWGDRTPKLEGYTF
-,TRBJ2-7,TRBV28,few,TGTGCCAGCAGTTTGTACACCTACGAGCAGTACTTC,CASSLYTYEQYF
TRBD1,TRBJ1-1,TRBV6-5,-,TGTGCCAGCAGTTACGAGGGACAGGTACTCAAAGCTTTCTTT,CASSYEGQVLKAFF
-,TRBJ1-2,TRBV28,-,TGTGCCAGCAGTTTATATTCCGGGGGTAGGCAGGACTATGGCTACACCTTC,CASSLYSGGRQDYGYTF
TRBD2,TRBJ2-3,TRBV7-9,-,TGTGCCAGCAGCTTCCCGGGACTAGCGGGCTCCGATACGCAGTATTTT,CASSFPGLAGSDTQYF
TRBD1,TRBJ2-7,TRBV28,-,TGTGCCAGCAGTTTATTGGGGACAGGGGAGGGGGCCTACGAGCAGTACTTC,CASSLLGTGEGAYEQYF
TRBD2,TRBJ2-2,TRBV15,-,TGTGCCACCAGCACCGGGACTAGATTTTCCGGGGAGCTGTTTTTT,CATSTGTRFSGELFF
-,TRBJ2-2,TRBV10-3,-,TGTGCCATCAGGGAGGGGGGCCTCACCGGGGAGCTGTTTTTT,CAIREGGLTGELFF
-,TRBJ2-7,TRBV5-6,-,TGTGCCAGCAGCCTCGGGGTGAGGGGGGCTGTTGAGTACTTC,CASSLGVRGAVEYF
-,TRBJ2-1,TRBV21-1,-,TGTGCCAGCAGCAAATGGGGGAGGTCCTACAATGAGCAGTTCTTC,CASSKWGRSYNEQFF
-,TRBJ2-3,TRBV6-1,-,TGTGCCAGCAATCGACAGGTGGCAGATACGCAGTATTTT,CASNRQVADTQYF
-,TRBJ1-1,TRBV15,-,TGTGCCACCAGGCCGACAATGGGGAACACTGAAGCTTTCTTT,CATRPTMGNTEAFF